The next 25 T cell receptor beta chains were all read from a single sample in a study of blood T cell repertoires in COVID-19. Sequencing was performed with immunoSEQ multiplex PCR; in TCRdb, only in-frame clones are kept and a portion is missing. The table has more than 40,000 clones, 86% seen once. The sequencing input was peripheral blood. These receptors were collected from a man aged 55 to 70 with active or convalescent COVID-19.

The gene calls are TRBV5-1 and TRBJ2-3; 7 bases map to TRBD1. Trimming took 4 bases from V and 2 from J; bases not matched to a gene: 4. The CDR3 is 14 residues long. The germline gives CDR1 SGHRS, CDR2 YFSETQ. This CDR3 is CASSGDSPTDTQYF. CDR3 bases: TGCGCCAGCAGCGGGGACAGTCCCACAGATACGCAGTATTTT.

The chain uses TRBV29-1 and TRBJ1-6, with D maybe TRBD1 (6 bases). The CDR3 length is 14 residues. Germline CDR1 and CDR2: SQVTM and ANQGSEA. The V end lost 1 base, the J end lost 10 bases, and 14 bases lay between the germline ends. The CDR3, as DNA: TGCAGCGTTGAAGTCGGTGGGGGCGAATCACCCCTCCACTTT. Translating it yields CSVEVGGGESPLHF.

The chain has TRBV7-2 and TRBJ2-1; the match to TRBD1 covers 10 bases. CDR1 and CDR2 (germline): SGHTA, FQGNSA. This CDR3 contains 15 residues. V dropped 5 bases and J dropped 8; count of bases not matched to a gene: 9. CDR3 DNA: TGTGCCAGCAGCCCGACAGGGGGCGGTTTTGATGAGCAGTTCTTC. The encoded protein is CASSPTGGGFDEQFF.

V gene TRBV7-9 combines with J gene TRBJ1-2, with D tentatively TRBD1 (5 bases). The V and J ends lost 0 bases and 7 bases respectively, with 15 bases between them. This CDR3 contains 15 residues. Germline V gene data show CDR1 as SEHNR and CDR2 as FQNEAQ (reference sequence). The CDR3 here is CASSLANSVGAGYTF. The CDR3 nucleotides read TGTGCCAGCAGCTTAGCGAATTCGGTTGGGGCTGGCTACACCTTC.

The rearrangement joins TRBV3-1 (or the pseudogene TRBV3-2) to TRBJ2-7, with D possibly being TRBD1 (6 bases). V was cut by 4 bases and J by 3 bases, with 13 bases left in between. The CDR3 is made up of 14 amino acids. Per the germline V gene, CDR1 is LGHDT and CDR2 is YNNKEL (reference sequence). The chain's CDR3 is CASSPTGTNYEQYF. The CDR3, as DNA: TGTGCCAGCAGCCCAACTGGGACAAACTACGAGCAGTACTTC.

The chain recombines TRBV2 with TRBJ2-5, with a weak D call TRBD1 (6 bases). The V end was cut by 5 bases, the J end by 5 bases, with 9 bases between. Germline V gives CDR1 SNHLY, CDR2 FYNNEI. This CDR3 has 12 amino acids. The CDR3 spells CASSTRGETQYF. The CDR3 bases are TGTGCCAGCAGTACAAGGGGGGAGACCCAGTACTTC.

This chain joins TRBV18 and TRBJ2-6, with TRBD1 identical over 8 bases. This CDR3 region has 17 residues. Germline V lookup: CDR1 KGHSH, CDR2 LQKENI. V lost 3 bases to trimming and J lost 0 bases; unmatched junction nucleotides: 4. CDR3 region: CASSPRTGNSGANVLTF. The CDR3 region has the DNA TGTGCCAGCTCACCTCGGACAGGGAACTCTGGGGCCAACGTCCTGACTTTC. The full variable domain, in which reference TRBV18 and TRBJ2-6 provide the parts outside the CDR3, is NAGVMQNPRHLVRRRGQEARLRCSPMKGHSHVYWYRQLPEEGLKFMVYLQKENIIDESGMPKERFSAEFPKEGPSILRIQQVVRGDSAAYFCASSPRTGNSGANVLTFGAGSRLTVL.

J is TRBJ1-4 and V is TRBV27; D may be TRBD1 (5 bases). V lost 5 bases, J lost 2 bases, and 12 bases lay in between. Germline loops: CDR1 MNHEY, CDR2 SMNVEV (reference sequence). This CDR3 is built from 15 residues. The CDR3 sequence is CASSPYGGTNEKLFF. In DNA, the CDR3 is TGTGCCAGCAGTCCCTACGGGGGGACTAATGAAAAACTGTTTTTT.

The chain carries TRBV7-2 and TRBJ2-2; D is uncertain. The CDR3 length is 17 residues. Germline CDR1 is SGHTA and CDR2 is FQGNSA. V gave up 7 bases and J gave up 1 base, with 19 bases separating them. The CDR3 sequence is CASNTKWRPLNTGELFF. The CDR3 region has the DNA TGTGCCAGCAACACCAAATGGCGGCCTCTGAACACCGGGGAGCTGTTTTTT.

The gene calls are TRBV7-6 and TRBJ2-3; TRBD2 is a possible D gene (7 bases). The CDR3 sequence is 16 residues long. Germline V gene data show CDR1 as SGHVS and CDR2 as FNYEAQ. The V end was cut by 6 bases, the J end by 4 bases, with 20 bases between. CDR3 region: CASRNGGLSGADTQYF. CDR3 bases: TGTGCCAGCAGAAACGGGGGGCTATCAGGGGCAGATACGCAGTATTTT.

The V gene is TRBV5-6, the J gene TRBJ2-5; 14 bases are shared with TRBD2. Trimming took 7 bases from V and 5 from J; bases not matched to a gene: 10. Germline loops: CDR1 SGHDT, CDR2 YYEEEE. This CDR3 contains 16 residues. The CDR3 reads CASGRLAGGPRETQYF. The CDR3 nucleotides are TGTGCCAGCGGTAGACTAGCGGGGGGGCCACGGGAGACCCAGTACTTC.

This clone was seen only a few times. The chain employs TRBV11-2 and TRBJ2-3, with D perhaps TRBD1 (6 bases). The germline V gene has CDR1 SGHAT and CDR2 FQNNGV. CDR3 length: 15 residues. Trimming pared 1 base from V and 5 bases from J, leaving 13 bases between. CDR3 loop: CASSLAGTMGDTQYF. CDR3 bases: TGTGCCAGCAGCTTAGCCGGGACAATGGGAGATACGCAGTATTTT.

The chain uses TRBV6-6 and TRBJ1-2; 7 nucleotides match TRBD1. Unmatched junction bases numbered 7, after V lost 6 bases and J lost 0 bases. The germline gives CDR1 MNHNY, CDR2 SVGAGI (reference sequence). The CDR3 sequence is 15 residues long. CDR3 in DNA: TGTGCCAGCAGGCCCGGGACAGATGCTAACTATGGCTACACCTTC. This gives the protein CASRPGTDANYGYTF.

The chain carries TRBV29-1 and TRBJ1-1, with no clear D. Between the trimmed V and J ends, which lost 7 bases and 4 bases, there was a span of 10 bases. Per germline, CDR1 SQVTM and CDR2 ANQGSEA. The CDR3 is made up of 11 amino acids. Written as DNA, the CDR3 is TGCAGCGATAGCAGAGGCACTGAAGCTTTCTTT. Translation: CSDSRGTEAFF. The full variable domain, its missing parts supplied by reference TRBV29-1 and TRBJ1-1, is SAVISQKPSRDICQRGTSLTIQCQVDSQVTMMFWYRQQPGQSLTLIATANQGSEATYESGFVIDKFPISRPNLTFSTLTVSNMSPEDSSIYLCSDSRGTEAFFGQGTRLTVV.

The count of this clone is one. The gene calls are TRBV27 and TRBJ2-1; 13 nucleotides align to TRBD2. Germline V gene lookup returns CDR1 MNHEY and CDR2 SMNVEV (reference sequence). The CDR3 contains 18 residues. The V gene end was trimmed by 6 bases and the J gene end by 6 bases; junction bases not matched to a gene: 14. Written as DNA, the CDR3 is TGTGCCAGCAGCCGGGGCTCAGGGGGGACTAGCGGGGTCAATGAGCAGTTCTTC. It is translated as CASSRGSGGTSGVNEQFF.

This chain uses TRBV10-3 with TRBJ2-1; 10 nucleotides line up with TRBD2. Germline values: CDR1 ENHRY, CDR2 SYGVKD. The CDR3 is 15 residues long. The V segment lost 3 bases and the J segment 9 bases; nucleotides outside the gene matches: 8. The CDR3 reads CAISDPTSGVGEQFF. CDR3 coding DNA: TGTGCCATCAGTGACCCTACTAGCGGGGTTGGTGAGCAGTTCTTC.

This chain connects TRBV19 to TRBJ2-2; 11 nucleotides align to TRBD2. Germline V gene sequence: CDR1 LNHDA, CDR2 SQIVND (reference sequence). The CDR3 is made up of 16 amino acids. The V segment lost 5 bases and the J segment 6 bases; nucleotides outside the gene matches: 8. The CDR3 spells CASSASGGLIAGELFF. CDR3 nucleotide sequence: TGTGCCAGTAGTGCTAGCGGGGGGTTAATCGCCGGGGAGCTGTTTTTT.

The chain employs TRBV28 and TRBJ1-4; weak D call: TRBD1 (5 bases). The CDR3 is 14 residues long. Trimming took off 6 bases at V and 3 bases at J, with 11 bases between the two ends. The germline V gene encodes CDR1 MDHEN and CDR2 SYDVKM. The CDR3 DNA sequence: TGTGCCAGCAGCTCGACAGAGCCTAATGAAAAACTGTTTTTT. It translates to CASSSTEPNEKLFF. Using reference TRBV28 and TRBJ1-4 for the parts outside the CDR3, the full variable domain is DVKVTQSSRYLVKRTGEKVFLECVQDMDHENMFWYRQDPGLGLRLIYFSYDVKMKEKGDIPEGYSVSREKKERFSLILESASTNQTSMYLCASSSTEPNEKLFFGSGTQLSVL.

J is TRBJ1-4 and V is TRBV28, with 10 positions matching TRBD1. Germline V CDR1 and CDR2: MDHEN, SYDVKM. V lost 5 bases to trimming and J lost 6 bases; unmatched junction nucleotides: 6. The CDR3 runs to 15 residues. CDR3 coding DNA: TGTGCCAGCAGTCGAACCGGGACAGGGGATGAAAAACTGTTTTTT. Amino acids: CASSRTGTGDEKLFF.

The chain employs TRBV24-1 and TRBJ1-5; 7 bases map to TRBD1. CDR1 is KGHDR, CDR2 SFDVKD, per germline. J lost 3 bases, V lost 4 bases, and 5 bases had no gene match. This CDR3 has 15 amino acids. CDR3 amino acids: CATSDPGQSNQPQHF. The CDR3, as DNA: TGTGCCACCAGTGACCCGGGACAGTCCAATCAGCCCCAGCATTTT.

The rearrangement links TRBV5-5 to TRBJ1-3; no reliable D call. The CDR3 totals 14 residues. Germline V CDR1 and CDR2: SGHKS, YYEKEE (reference sequence). The V end was cut by 1 base, the J end by 8 bases, with 13 bases between. This CDR3 is CASSLFQLRDTIYF. In DNA form, the CDR3 reads TGTGCCAGCAGCTTGTTTCAGCTGAGGGACACCATATATTTT.

This chain connects TRBV5-5 to TRBJ2-6; 8 nucleotides match TRBD2. The CDR3 contains 15 residues. The trim removed 4 bases at V and 1 base at J, leaving 1 base unmatched. Germline-derived CDR1 and CDR2 are SGHKS and YYEKEE (reference sequence). The CDR3 DNA follows: TGTGCCAGCAGCGCGGGGGGTTCTGGGGCCAACGTCCTGACTTTC. Protein: CASSAGGSGANVLTF.

J is TRBJ1-2 and V is TRBV3-1 (or the pseudogene TRBV3-2), with a weak D call TRBD1 (6 bases). Trimming left V 3 bases short and J 5 bases short, with 13 bases between. The CDR3 has 14 residues. The V gene's germline CDR1 is LGHDT and CDR2 YNNKEL (reference sequence). The chain's CDR3 is CASSQQTGIYGYTF. CDR3 nucleotide sequence: TGTGCCAGCAGCCAGCAGACAGGCATATATGGCTACACCTTC.

The V and J genes are TRBV28 and TRBJ2-7, with a weak D call TRBD1 (5 bases). Between the trimmed V and J ends, which lost 11 bases and 4 bases, there was a span of 24 bases. CDR1 is MDHEN and CDR2 is SYDVKM in the germline V gene. CDR3 length: 15 residues. CDR3 DNA: TGTGCCGGCACCTTTGGCGACAGCCTGTTATACGAGCAGTACTTC. It codes for CAGTFGDSLLYEQYF.

As concerns this clone: Other nucleotide sequences in the sample specify the same CDR3. The chain joins TRBV5-1 to TRBJ2-2, with 7 positions matching TRBD2. This CDR3 is 15 amino acids long. Per germline, CDR1 SGHRS and CDR2 YFSETQ. V lost 0 bases, J lost 6 bases, and 5 bases stayed unmatched. The chain's CDR3 is CASSLAASGAGELFF. CDR3 sequence (DNA): TGCGCCAGCAGCTTGGCCGCTAGCGGTGCCGGGGAGCTGTTTTTT.